This entry is about one TCR beta chain. V lost 0 bases, J lost 2 bases, and 4 bases lay in between. This CDR3 region has 14 residues. Germline CDR1 and CDR2: SGHTA and FQGTGA. Assay used: immunoSEQ multiplex PCR; TCRdb lists only in-frame clones, some missing. This table holds more than 100,000 clones, 78% found once. This sample was taken from a study of blood T cell repertoires in COVID-19. Study-level information: Sources were T cells, B-cell-depleted T cells, or PBMCs; the material itself was cDNA or gDNA.

This TCR was sampled from a man aged 65 to 85 with acute or convalescent COVID-19. Material for sequencing was peripheral blood. The rearrangement uses TRBV7-3 and TRBJ2-2, with D uncertain. In DNA, the CDR3 is TGTGCCAGCAGCTTAACACTTAACACCGGGGAGCTGTTTTTT. Its translation: CASSLTLNTGELFF.